The 30 T cell receptor beta chains in this list originate from one sample, sequenced in a study of early T cells in non-severe SARS-CoV-2 infection (dated by TCRdb to the early 2020s). The library was produced with 5' RACE. This sample was sequenced with a NextSeq 500. TCRdb itself trimmed the public reads at Q25 with fastp, ran MiXCR and retained productive beta chains. Under each unique CDR3 protein, matching rows form one entry showing the most common genes and DNA. The sample data list approximately 37,000 distinct CDR3 sequences, and 6% to 9.5% of these were observed just once. 9.5% to 15% of the sample is in the top ten clones. The sample was whole blood, taken at baseline. The receptors were sampled from an adult who was a healthcare worker with PCR-confirmed SARS-CoV-2 infection or an uninfected control (not recorded which).

In its sample, this clonotype was seen once. A single base separates this from a much larger clone, so it may be a read error. The chain joins TRBV10-2 to TRBJ2-6; D ambiguous. CDR3 size: 15 residues. V lost 2 bases to trimming and J lost 2 bases, with 7 bases between them. Germline V gene data show CDR1 as WSHSY and CDR2 as SAAADI. CDR3 amino acids: CASSEITAGANVLTF. CDR3 DNA sequence: TGCGCCAGCAGTGAGATTACAGCTGGGGCCAACGTCCTGACTTTC.

This clonotype has a count of ten or more. This rearrangement joins TRBV12-3 or TRBV12-4 to TRBJ1-2; no clear D. V was shortened by 1 base and J by 8 bases, with 14 bases between the two germline ends. This CDR3 spans 14 amino acids. The CDR3 here is CASSLGFPGRGYTF. Here the CDR3 DNA reads TGTGCCAGCAGTTTAGGGTTCCCCGGGAGAGGCTACACCTTC.

This clonotype has a count of ten or more. The chain is built from TRBV7-2 and TRBJ1-4; D gene uncertain. Germline CDR1 reads SGHTA; CDR2 reads FQGNSA. The CDR3 is 17 amino acids. V shed 1 base and J shed 2 bases, with 14 bases lying between them. As DNA, the CDR3 is TGTGCCAGCAGCTTAGTATCCCCGCCGGGGACTAATGAAAAACTGTTTTTT. Translating gives CASSLVSPPGTNEKLFF.

The chain joins TRBV20-1 to TRBJ2-7; D possibly corresponds to TRBD2 (6 bases). The CDR3 length is 17 residues. Germline CDR1 is DFQATT and CDR2 is SNEGSKA (reference sequence). V shed 3 bases and J shed 3 bases, with 24 bases lying between them. The CDR3 DNA reads TGCAGTGCTAGTTCCCTGGGGCCCCGCCGGGGGAGCTACGAGCAGTACTTC. It codes for CSASSLGPRRGSYEQYF.

This clonotype was counted between two and nine times. J is TRBJ2-7 and V is TRBV11-2; TRBD1 agrees at 9 bases. The ends lost 5 bases at V and 1 base at J; junction bases unmatched: 9. Per germline, CDR1 SGHAT and CDR2 FQNNGV. CDR3 length equals 16 residues. CDR3 bases: TGTGCCAGCAGCCCCCTTCGGGACAGGGTGTCCTACGAGCAGTACTTC. Its translation is CASSPLRDRVSYEQYF.

This clonotype was detected only a few times. V and J are TRBV7-9 and TRBJ2-6, with 9 bases lining up with TRBD1. V shed 7 bases, J shed 4 bases, and the junction held 11 bases outside the gene matches. There are 17 residues in the CDR3. Germline lookup yields CDR1 SEHNR and CDR2 FQNEAQ (reference sequence). CDR3 sequence: CASTPSRDRAGANVLTF. CDR3 coding DNA: TGTGCCAGCACCCCGTCCCGGGACAGGGCCGGGGCCAACGTCCTGACTTTC.

This clonotype was detected only a few times. The chain uses TRBV5-1 and TRBJ2-1, with 11 bases matching TRBD2. CDR1 is SGHRS and CDR2 is YFSETQ in the germline V gene. This CDR3 region has 15 residues. The trim removed 2 bases at V and 10 bases at J, leaving 8 bases unmatched. The CDR3 DNA reads TGCGCCAGCAGCTTAGAAACTAGCGGGGGTCACGAGCAGTTCTTC. This codes for CASSLETSGGHEQFF.

This clonotype was seen at least ten times. The chain has TRBV5-6 and TRBJ2-5; TRBD2 might be the D (6 bases). Germline V gene sequence: CDR1 SGHDT, CDR2 YYEEEE. There are 12 residues in the CDR3. The V end lost 7 bases, the J end lost 1 base, and 8 bases lay between the germline ends. CDR3 in amino acids: CASRGSQETQYF. DNA of the CDR3: TGTGCCAGCCGGGGGTCCCAAGAGACCCAGTACTTC. The whole variable domain, remainder taken from reference TRBV5-6 and TRBJ2-5, is DAGVTQSPTHLIKTRGQQVTLRCSPKSGHDTVSWYQQALGQGPQFIFQYYEEEERQRGNFPDRFSGHQFPNYSSELNVNALLLGDSALYLCASRGSQETQYFGPGTRLLVL.

The V gene is TRBV12-3 or TRBV12-4, the J gene TRBJ1-6; the D gene is possibly TRBD1 (5 bases). This CDR3 is built from 14 residues. Trimming removed 0 bases at V and 10 bases at J, with 10 bases between. The CDR3 bases are TGTGCCAGCAGTTTAGCAGGGGTTGGCTCACCCCTCCACTTT. This translates into CASSLAGVGSPLHF.

About this clonotype: At one end the junction does not follow the germline gene, possibly because of a read error. The chain uses TRBV20-1 and TRBJ2-7; 11 bases map to TRBD1. The CDR3 is 16 residues long. The germline V gene has CDR1 DFQATT and CDR2 SNEGSKA (reference sequence). This CDR3 is CSARERDRGTTYEQHF. CDR3 coding DNA: TGCAGTGCTAGAGAGCGGGACAGGGGGACCACCTACGAGCAGCACTTC.

This CDR3 reads CASSPLGGDNGELFF. The CDR3 DNA reads as TGTGCCAGCAGCCCCTTGGGGGGAGATAACGGGGAGCTGTTTTTT. This chain links TRBV2 with TRBJ2-2; possibly TRBD2 for D (6 bases). CDR1 and CDR2 from the germline V gene are SNHLY and FYNNEI. The CDR3 length is 15 residues. The ends were cut back, 6 bases at V and 7 bases at J, with 18 bases in the middle.

This chain links TRBV6-1 with TRBJ1-5; D is ambiguous. Germline CDR1 reads MNHNS; CDR2 reads SASEGT. The CDR3 is made up of 14 amino acids. Trimming took off 5 bases at V and 0 bases at J, with 8 bases between the two ends. DNA of the CDR3: TGTGCCAGCAGTATTCAGAGTAGCAATCAGCCCCAGCATTTT. This sequence encodes CASSIQSSNQPQHF.

The chain is built from TRBV6-5 and TRBJ2-7; D uncertain. The germline gives CDR1 MNHEY, CDR2 SVGAGI. The CDR3 extends over 13 amino acids. The V end lost 6 bases, the J end lost 6 bases, and 15 bases lay between the germline ends. In DNA form, the CDR3 reads TGTGCCAGCAGGGTCGACCAACCTGGCGAGCAGTACTTC. It translates to CASRVDQPGEQYF.

This clonotype was found a few times. The chain uses TRBV7-2 and TRBJ1-6; D is ambiguous. Trimming removed 4 bases from V and 0 bases from J, with 7 bases in between. The CDR3 is 15 amino acids. In germline, CDR1 is SGHTA, CDR2 FQGNSA. For the CDR3, the DNA is TGTGCCAGCAGCTCCCTTGGCTCCTATAATTCACCCCTCCACTTT. Translated: CASSSLGSYNSPLHF.

This clonotype has just a few counts. The J gene is TRBJ2-5, the V gene TRBV7-9; either TRBD1 or TRBD2 may supply D (5 bases each). Looked up from germline, CDR1 is SEHNR and CDR2 is FQNEAQ (reference sequence). Trimming took 11 bases from V and 3 from J, leaving 19 bases between them. The CDR3 totals 14 residues. CDR3 sequence: CAGGPGIAEETQYF. Here the CDR3 DNA reads TGTGCCGGGGGTCCTGGGATTGCGGAAGAGACCCAGTACTTC. Combining the CDR3 with reference TRBV7-9 and TRBJ2-5 gives the whole variable domain DTGVSQNPRHKITKRGQNVTFRCDPISEHNRLYWYRQTLGQGPEFLTYFQNEAQLEKSRLLSDRFSAERPKGSFSTLEIQRTEQGDSAMYLCAGGPGIAEETQYFGPGTRLLVL.

This clonotype was recorded at least ten times. This chain links TRBV12-3 or TRBV12-4 with TRBJ1-2; the match to TRBD1 covers 10 bases. The CDR3 loop spans 15 amino acids. The junction had 4 bases not matched to a gene; V was cut back by 4 bases and J by 2 bases. In DNA, the CDR3 is TGTGCCAGCAGTTCCCGGGACAGGGGAAACTATGGCTACACCTTC. It is translated as CASSSRDRGNYGYTF.

Only a few counts were recorded for this clonotype. One junction end disagrees with the germline gene, perhaps due to a read error. The CDR3 protein is CASSHRDRVHNQPQHF. CDR3 in DNA: TGTGCTAGCAGCCACAGGGATAGGGTGCACAATCAGCCCCAGCATTTT. V and J are TRBV7-7 and TRBJ1-5, with a tentative D call TRBD1 (6 bases). In germline, CDR1 is SSHAT, CDR2 FNYEAQ (reference sequence). The CDR3 has 16 amino acids.

In this sample, this clonotype turned up many times. The CDR3 reads CASTQGYGTGVYEQYF. CDR3 in DNA: TGTGCCAGCACCCAAGGGTATGGGACAGGAGTCTACGAGCAGTACTTC. V usage is TRBV6-5 and J usage is TRBJ2-7; 8 nucleotides agree with TRBD1. CDR3 length: 16 amino acids. Germline V lookup: CDR1 MNHEY, CDR2 SVGAGI. V trimming: 7 bases; J trimming: 3 bases; junction bases outside the gene matches: 14.

This clonotype has at least ten counts. V usage is TRBV5-1 and J usage is TRBJ1-1; D unclear. V dropped 0 bases and J dropped 4 bases, with 7 bases sitting between them. CDR3 length: 13 residues. Germline-derived CDR1 and CDR2 are SGHRS and YFSETQ. In nucleotides, the CDR3 is TGCGCCAGCAGCTTGGTCGATGGCACTGAAGCTTTCTTT. Translated: CASSLVDGTEAFF. The full variable domain, completed using reference TRBV5-1 and TRBJ1-1, is KAGVTQTPRYLIKTRGQQVTLSCSPISGHRSVSWYQQTPGQGLQFLFEYFSETQRNKGNFPGRFSGRQFSNSRSEMNVSTLELGDSALYLCASSLVDGTEAFFGQGTRLTVV.

This clonotype has at least ten counts. V and J are TRBV7-6 and TRBJ2-2; D is uncertain. Per the germline V gene, CDR1 is SGHVS and CDR2 is FNYEAQ. This CDR3 comprises 11 residues. With 2 bases removed from V and 5 bases from J, the gap between germline ends came to 0 bases. CDR3 region: CASSLTGELFF. The CDR3 DNA follows: TGTGCCAGCAGCTTAACCGGGGAGCTGTTTTTT.

This clonotype was detected ten times or more. This chain uses TRBV27 with TRBJ2-4; a weak D match, TRBD2 (7 bases). The CDR3 totals 14 residues. V was clipped by 6 bases and J by 8 bases, with 17 bases between them. CDR1 and CDR2 from the germline V gene are MNHEY and SMNVEV (reference sequence). CDR3 region: CASSSAGASDIQYF. The CDR3 coding sequence is TGTGCCAGCAGCTCCGCGGGGGCTTCGGACATTCAGTACTTC.

This clonotype was counted at least ten times. The chain carries TRBV5-6 and TRBJ2-7, with D possibly TRBD2 on 5 matching bases. The V end lost 1 base, the J end lost 0 bases, and 14 bases lay between the germline ends. This CDR3 is 16 amino acids long. The germline CDR1 and CDR2 sequences are SGHDT and YYEEEE. For the CDR3, the DNA is TGTGCCAGCAGCTTGTATGAGGGCAGGAGCTCCTACGAGCAGTACTTC. Protein product: CASSLYEGRSSYEQYF.

This clonotype was detected ten times or more. The chain joins TRBV6-1 to TRBJ2-2; D may correspond to TRBD1 or TRBD2 (6 bases each). Between the trimmed V and J ends, which lost 6 bases and 6 bases, there was a span of 17 bases. The germline gives CDR1 MNHNS, CDR2 SASEGT. The CDR3 runs to 15 residues. The CDR3 is CASSLPARGAGELFF. The CDR3 coding sequence is TGTGCCAGCAGCCTTCCTGCAAGGGGGGCCGGGGAGCTGTTTTTT.

There are a few counts of this clonotype. The V and J genes are TRBV20-1 and TRBJ2-4; D might be TRBD1 (6 bases). CDR3 length: 15 residues. The germline V and J ends were trimmed by 1 base and 0 bases, with 10 bases remaining between them. Germline lookup yields CDR1 DFQATT and CDR2 SNEGSKA (reference sequence). Here the CDR3 reads CSARGTELAKNIQYF. The CDR3 nucleotides read TGCAGTGCTAGAGGGACAGAGCTAGCCAAAAACATTCAGTACTTC.

This clonotype was detected many times. The chain joins TRBV28 to TRBJ1-6, with 10 bases aligning to TRBD1. J lost 7 bases, V lost 9 bases, and 3 bases had no gene match. Germline CDR1 reads MDHEN; CDR2 reads SYDVKM. CDR3 length: 13 amino acids. The CDR3 DNA reads TGTGCCAGTGGGACAGGGGCAAATTCACCCCTCCACTTT. This gives the protein CASGTGANSPLHF.

In its sample, this clonotype was seen a few times. The chain employs TRBV6-6 and TRBJ1-4, with D possibly being TRBD1 (5 bases). CDR1 is MNHNY and CDR2 is SVGAGI in the germline V gene (reference sequence). V was clipped by 6 bases and J by 8 bases, with 22 bases between them. This CDR3 contains 16 residues. This chain's CDR3 is CASSITRCREREKLFF. Written as DNA, the CDR3 is TGTGCCAGCAGCATTACTCGATGCAGGGAGAGGGAAAAACTGTTTTTT.

V gene TRBV15 combines with J gene TRBJ2-1, with 7 bases lining up with TRBD2. Germline CDR1 is LNHNV and CDR2 is YYDKDF (reference sequence). J gave up 7 bases and V 4 bases, and 22 bases lay outside the gene matches. CDR3 length: 19 amino acids. CDR3 sequence reads: CATSIRQRGAGRLRNEQFF. The DNA for the CDR3 is TGTGCCACCAGCATCCGACAGCGGGGAGCGGGGCGTTTGAGGAATGAGCAGTTCTTC.

In its sample, this clonotype was seen many times. The rearrangement joins TRBV7-6 to TRBJ1-1, with a tentative D call TRBD1 (6 bases). Germline CDR1 and CDR2: SGHVS and FNYEAQ. The CDR3 runs to 13 residues. V lost 6 bases, J lost 6 bases, and 14 bases lay in between. This CDR3 is CASSRTVQSEAFF. Here the CDR3 DNA reads TGTGCCAGCAGTCGGACAGTTCAATCTGAAGCTTTCTTT.

V is TRBV3-1 and J is TRBJ2-7, with a possible D match to TRBD2 (5 bases). Germline assignment: CDR1 LGHDT and CDR2 YNNKEL (reference sequence). V lost 8 bases to trimming and J lost 1 base, with 9 bases between them. The CDR3 extends over 12 amino acids. The CDR3 sequence is CASGPGSYEQYF. The CDR3 DNA reads TGTGCCAGCGGCCCGGGGTCCTACGAGCAGTACTTC.

In its sample, this clonotype was seen many times. The CDR3 loop is CASSFRVTGANVLTF. CDR3 in DNA: TGTGCCAGCAGCTTCAGGGTTACTGGGGCCAACGTCCTGACTTTC. The genes are TRBV7-2 and TRBJ2-6, with D possibly matching TRBD1 (5 bases). The CDR3 spans 15 residues. From germline, CDR1 is SGHTA and CDR2 FQGNSA. Trimming took off 3 bases at V and 2 bases at J, with 8 bases between the two ends.